The 30 T cell receptor beta chains below come from one sample, sequenced in a study of siplizumab effects on memory and regulatory T cells. TCRdb's copy holds only in-frame clones and misses some; the assay was immunoSEQ multiplex PCR. The sample has about 110,000 clones; around 92% are singletons. What was sequenced was Tregs sorted from blood. The receptors were sampled from a human donor in good health.

This chain uses TRBV7-2 with TRBJ1-2; 7 nucleotides agree with TRBD1. This CDR3 is built from 14 residues. In germline, CDR1 is SGHTA, CDR2 FQGNSA. Trimming at V came to 4 bases and at J to 0 bases, leaving 2 bases not matched to a gene. This CDR3 is CASSYGTANYGYTF. The CDR3 coding sequence is TGTGCCAGCAGCTACGGGACAGCTAACTATGGCTACACCTTC. Supplemented by reference TRBV7-2 and TRBJ1-2, the full variable domain reads GAGVSQSPSNKVTEKGKDVELRCDPISGHTALYWYRQSLGQGLEFLIYFQGNSAPDKSGLPSDRFSAERTGGSVSTLTIQRTQQEDSAVYLCASSYGTANYGYTFGSGTRLTVV.

V usage is TRBV30 and J usage is TRBJ2-1; tentatively, D is TRBD2 (5 bases). CDR3 length equals 13 residues. Trimming took off 3 bases at V and 0 bases at J, with 6 bases between the two ends. From germline, CDR1 is GTSNPN and CDR2 SVGIG (reference sequence). CDR3 DNA sequence: TGTGCCTGGAGCGGGATCTCCTACAATGAGCAGTTCTTC. Protein: CAWSGISYNEQFF. The variable domain in full, with the rest retrieved from reference TRBV30 and TRBJ2-1, is SQTIHQWPATLVQPVGSPLSLECTVEGTSNPNLYWYRQAAGRGLQLLFYSVGIGQISSEVPQNLSASRPQDRQFILSSKKLLLSDSGFYLCAWSGISYNEQFFGPGTRLTVL.

This clone was seen only once. The genes are TRBV11-2 and TRBJ1-1, with D tentatively TRBD1 (5 bases). CDR1 is SGHAT and CDR2 is FQNNGV in the germline V gene. This CDR3 has 15 residues. V lost 6 bases, J lost 4 bases, and 18 bases lay in between. The CDR3 sequence: CASRPLRGVGTEAFF. CDR3 DNA: TGTGCCAGCAGGCCCCTCCGGGGGGTCGGCACTGAAGCTTTCTTT.

J is TRBJ1-2 and V is TRBV2; D gene unclear. Trimming took off 4 bases at V and 4 bases at J, with 13 bases between the two ends. Germline lookup yields CDR1 SNHLY and CDR2 FYNNEI. The CDR3 is 14 amino acids. The CDR3 sequence is CASSGEGGGYGYTF. The CDR3 region has the DNA TGTGCCAGCAGTGGGGAGGGAGGCGGCTATGGCTACACCTTC.

This sequence joins TRBV18 and TRBJ1-1; 7 bases line up with TRBD1. The CDR3 extends over 13 amino acids. V shed 3 bases and J 5 bases; nucleotides not matched to a gene: 3. CDR1 and CDR2 (germline): KGHSH, LQKENI. As DNA, the CDR3 is TGTGCCAGCTCACCGAACAGGGGAACTGAAGCTTTCTTT. Protein sequence: CASSPNRGTEAFF.

This clone was seen just once. The chain uses TRBV7-8 and TRBJ1-2; D ambiguous. Germline CDR1 reads SGHVS; CDR2 reads FQNEAQ. The CDR3 extends over 14 amino acids. The V and J ends lost 2 bases and 5 bases respectively, with 12 bases between them. CDR3: CASSLSPLWYGYTF. CDR3 nucleotides: TGTGCCAGCAGCTTATCCCCCTTGTGGTATGGCTACACCTTC.

To note about this clone: The junction and the germline gene differ at one end; a read error may be behind it. The gene calls are TRBV20-1 and TRBJ2-2, with a weak D call TRBD2 (5 bases). CDR3 length equals 11 residues. Germline loops: CDR1 DFQATT, CDR2 SNEGSKA (reference sequence). The CDR3: CSASSARGAVF. The CDR3 DNA reads as TGCAGTGCTAGTTCCGCCCGGGGAGCTGTTTTT.

This chain joins TRBV18 and TRBJ1-4, with D perhaps TRBD1 (5 bases). Germline CDR1 is KGHSH and CDR2 is LQKENI. Trimming shortened V by 4 bases and J by 7 bases, and 10 bases separated the two germline ends. CDR3 length: 13 amino acids. CDR3 amino acids: CASSLGAGEKLFF. Here the CDR3 DNA reads TGTGCCAGCTCACTTGGGGCGGGTGAAAAACTGTTTTTT.

The genes are TRBV11-2 and TRBJ1-6; D remains ambiguous. Germline V gives CDR1 SGHAT, CDR2 FQNNGV. Deletions cut 0 bases from V and 18 bases from J, with 18 bases between. The CDR3 has 14 amino acids. The CDR3 protein is CASSLDLVPLHPHF. CDR3 coding DNA: TGTGCCAGCAGCTTAGATCTAGTACCCTTACACCCCCACTTT.

The chain carries TRBV7-2 and TRBJ2-3; 7 bases are a match to TRBD1. The germline gives CDR1 SGHTA, CDR2 FQGNSA. The V gene end was trimmed by 5 bases and the J gene end by 0 bases; junction bases not matched to a gene: 5. The CDR3 runs to 15 residues. The chain's CDR3 is CASSTRQGSTDTQYF. The CDR3 nucleotides read TGTGCCAGCAGCACCCGACAGGGTAGCACAGATACGCAGTATTTT.

This clone was seen only a few times. V usage is TRBV2 and J usage is TRBJ2-3, with D perhaps TRBD1 (6 bases). V was shortened by 7 bases and J by 4 bases, with 9 bases between the two germline ends. Germline assignment: CDR1 SNHLY and CDR2 FYNNEI. The CDR3 is 12 residues long. The CDR3 spells CASKQGADTQYF. In DNA, the CDR3 is TGTGCCAGCAAACAGGGCGCAGATACGCAGTATTTT.

The genes are TRBV7-9 and TRBJ2-3; D gene unclear. Germline CDR1 reads SEHNR; CDR2 reads FQNEAQ (reference sequence). The V end was cut by 3 bases, the J end by 0 bases, with 4 bases between. The CDR3 extends over 13 amino acids. CDR3 sequence reads: CASSLGSTDTQYF. DNA of the CDR3: TGTGCCAGCAGCTTGGGGAGCACAGATACGCAGTATTTT.

The chain combines TRBV19 with TRBJ1-2; D remains ambiguous. Germline V CDR1 and CDR2: LNHDA, SQIVND (reference sequence). The ends were cut back, 9 bases at V and 4 bases at J, with 30 bases in the middle. CDR3 length: 18 amino acids. This chain's CDR3 is CASKRLWLDPYLSYGYTF. The CDR3 DNA reads as TGTGCCAGCAAACGACTGTGGTTGGACCCCTACCTAAGCTATGGCTACACCTTC.

V usage is TRBV4-1 and J usage is TRBJ1-5; no clear D gene. CDR1 is MGHRA, CDR2 YSYEKL, per germline. The CDR3 is 13 residues long. V gave up 0 bases and J gave up 11 bases, with 11 bases separating them. The CDR3 sequence: CASSQDRSRAQHF. For the CDR3, the DNA is TGCGCCAGCAGCCAAGATCGAAGTCGGGCCCAGCATTTT.

This chain links TRBV19 with TRBJ2-1, with D possibly TRBD1 on 6 matching bases. The CDR3 is made up of 17 amino acids. Germline CDR1 reads LNHDA; CDR2 reads SQIVND (reference sequence). V gave up 5 bases and J gave up 0 bases, with 17 bases separating them. The CDR3 DNA follows: TGTGCCAGTAGTCCCATTAGTGGGGGCACCTCCTACAATGAGCAGTTCTTC. It specifies CASSPISGGTSYNEQFF.

In its sample, this clone was seen once. The V and J genes are TRBV7-8 and TRBJ1-5; maybe TRBD1 (5 bases). Germline V gives CDR1 SGHVS, CDR2 FQNEAQ. The V gene lost 5 bases and the J gene lost 10 bases, with 18 bases spanning the gap. The CDR3 spans 14 residues. The CDR3 DNA sequence: TGTGCCAGCAGCCCCCGGGACGGACTAGTACCCCAGCATTTT. Residues: CASSPRDGLVPQHF.

V is TRBV2 and J is TRBJ2-1; D perhaps matches TRBD2 (6 bases). Trimming pared 6 bases from V and 0 bases from J, leaving 12 bases between. Germline V gene sequence: CDR1 SNHLY, CDR2 FYNNEI. The CDR3 runs to 15 residues. CDR3 DNA sequence: TGTGCCAGCAGCCCCCGGGGGAACTCCTACAATGAGCAGTTCTTC. This sequence encodes CASSPRGNSYNEQFF.

This rearrangement joins TRBV29-1 to TRBJ2-3, with D perhaps assigned TRBD1 or TRBD2 (5 bases each). This CDR3 is 14 amino acids long. Germline CDR1 is SQVTM and CDR2 is ANQGSEA. Trimming left V 6 bases short and J 2 bases short, with 15 bases between. The CDR3 nucleotides read TGCAGCGTCGGGACGGCCACAGCCACAGATACGCAGTATTTT. The encoded protein is CSVGTATATDTQYF.

CDR3 nucleotides: TGCGCCAGCAGCCCACTAGCGAATGAGCAGTTCTTC. Residues: CASSPLANEQFF. The rearrangement uses TRBV5-1 and TRBJ2-1, with 7 positions matching TRBD2. J was trimmed by 7 bases and V by 4 bases; bases with no gene match: 2. Germline assignment: CDR1 SGHRS and CDR2 YFSETQ. The CDR3 is 12 amino acids.

This sequence joins TRBV4-1 and TRBJ1-2; 7 bases are shared with TRBD1. CDR1 is MGHRA, CDR2 YSYEKL, per germline. The J segment lost 4 bases and the V segment lost 4 bases, leaving 6 bases of the junction unmatched. There are 14 residues in the CDR3. The CDR3 sequence is CASSPGQFFYGYTF. The CDR3 bases are TGCGCCAGCAGCCCGGGACAGTTTTTCTATGGCTACACCTTC.

This clone was seen just once. This chain links TRBV11-2 with TRBJ1-4; perhaps TRBD1 as D (6 bases). The germline V gene encodes CDR1 SGHAT and CDR2 FQNNGV. V was clipped by 4 bases and J by 0 bases, with 12 bases between them. CDR3 size: 16 residues. CDR3 DNA sequence: TGTGCCAGCAGCTACGGACAGATACCAACTAATGAAAAACTGTTTTTT. This gives the protein CASSYGQIPTNEKLFF. The entire variable domain, with the rest obtained from reference TRBV11-2 and TRBJ1-4, is as follows: EAGVAQSPRYKIIEKRQSVAFWCNPISGHATLYWYQQILGQGPKLLIQFQNNGVVDDSQLPKDRFSAERLKGVDSTLKIQPAKLEDSAVYLCASSYGQIPTNEKLFFGSGTQLSVL.

The gene calls are TRBV11-1 and TRBJ1-1, with D possibly being TRBD1 (5 bases). The CDR3 consists of 14 residues. Trimming shortened V by 3 bases and J by 7 bases, and 15 bases separated the two germline ends. The V gene's germline CDR1 is SGHAT and CDR2 FQDESV (reference sequence). The DNA of the CDR3 is TGTGCCAGCAGCTTTCAGGGTCGCGGAAATGAAGCTTTCTTT. It codes for CASSFQGRGNEAFF.

With regard to this clone: Within the sample, other DNA sequences also encode this same CDR3. The J gene is TRBJ1-5, the V gene TRBV6-6; no clear D gene. This CDR3 contains 16 residues. V shed 2 bases and J shed 1 base, with 12 bases lying between them. Germline values: CDR1 MNHNY, CDR2 SVGAGI (reference sequence). CDR3 protein: CASSYPPGVSNQPQHF. Here the CDR3 DNA reads TGTGCCAGCAGTTACCCCCCCGGGGTAAGCAATCAGCCCCAGCATTTT.

The rearrangement links TRBV18 to TRBJ2-3; 8 nucleotides match TRBD2. The CDR3 runs 14 residues. V shed 4 bases, J shed 5 bases, and the junction held 5 bases outside the gene matches. Germline CDR1 reads KGHSH; CDR2 reads LQKENI. CDR3 sequence reads: CASSLGLAGDTQYF. The CDR3 coding sequence is TGTGCCAGCTCACTAGGACTAGCCGGAGATACGCAGTATTTT.

The chain has TRBV6-1 and TRBJ2-1, with 8 bases matching TRBD2. Germline V gene sequence: CDR1 MNHNS, CDR2 SASEGT. This CDR3 comprises 14 residues. V gave up 5 bases and J gave up 3 bases; unmatched junction bases: 3. CDR3 protein: CASSRRGVYNEQFF. CDR3 bases: TGTGCCAGCAGTCGGCGGGGGGTCTACAATGAGCAGTTCTTC.

The CDR3 protein is CASSINPWWETQYF. DNA of the CDR3: TGTGCCAGCAGCATTAACCCCTGGTGGGAGACCCAGTACTTC. The chain joins TRBV7-8 to TRBJ2-5; unclear D gene. The CDR3 is 14 amino acids. Germline CDR1 SGHVS, CDR2 FQNEAQ. Between the trimmed V and J ends, which lost 5 bases and 5 bases, there was a span of 15 bases.

This sequence joins TRBV29-1 and TRBJ1-5; D uncertain. CDR3 length: 13 amino acids. The V end lost 5 bases, the J end lost 2 bases, and 10 bases lay between the germline ends. Germline CDR1 and CDR2: SQVTM and ANQGSEA. The CDR3 DNA is TGCAGCGTTTCTGGGGATCGCAATCAGCCCCAGCATTTT. Amino acids: CSVSGDRNQPQHF.

The chain recombines TRBV10-1 with TRBJ1-1, with D perhaps matching TRBD1 (5 bases). This CDR3 is 15 amino acids long. Per germline, CDR1 WNHNN and CDR2 SYGVQD (reference sequence). V lost 2 bases to trimming and J lost 6 bases, with 16 bases between them. The CDR3: CASSEARDGRPEAFF. DNA of the CDR3: TGCGCCAGCAGTGAGGCCCGGGACGGGCGGCCTGAAGCTTTCTTT.

V usage is TRBV6-5 and J usage is TRBJ2-5, with 9 positions matching TRBD2. The V gene's germline CDR1 is MNHEY and CDR2 SVGAGI. The CDR3 contains 13 residues. V was pared by 2 bases and J by 7 bases, with 2 bases of the junction left unmatched. CDR3 sequence reads: CASSYGLATTQYF. CDR3 in DNA: TGTGCCAGCAGTTACGGACTAGCGACGACCCAGTACTTC.

The rearrangement links TRBV6-1 to TRBJ2-7, with TRBD2 matching over 9 bases. Losses at the gene ends were 5 bases for V and 2 bases for J; bases not matched to a gene: 4. The CDR3 spans 14 residues. Germline CDR1 is MNHNS and CDR2 is SASEGT. CDR3 sequence (DNA): TGTGCCAGCAGTCTTAGCGGGAGAGCCTACGAGCAGTACTTC. It codes for CASSLSGRAYEQYF.